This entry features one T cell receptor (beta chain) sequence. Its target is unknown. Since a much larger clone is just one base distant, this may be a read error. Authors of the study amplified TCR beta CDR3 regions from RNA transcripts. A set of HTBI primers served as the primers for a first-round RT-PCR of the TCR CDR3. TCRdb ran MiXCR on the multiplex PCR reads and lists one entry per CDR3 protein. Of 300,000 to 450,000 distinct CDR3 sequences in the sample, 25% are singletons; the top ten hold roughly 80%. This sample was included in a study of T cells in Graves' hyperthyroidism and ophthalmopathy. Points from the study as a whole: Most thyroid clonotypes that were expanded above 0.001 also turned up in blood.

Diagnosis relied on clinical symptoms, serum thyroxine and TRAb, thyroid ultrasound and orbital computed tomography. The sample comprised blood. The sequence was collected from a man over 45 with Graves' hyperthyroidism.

CDR3 DNA: TGTGCCAGCAGCTTACCGTCCTACGAGCGGTACTTC. It specifies CASSLPSYERYF. The chain couples TRBV11-1 to TRBJ2-7, with D unresolved. Germline-derived CDR1 and CDR2 are SGHAT and FQDESV (reference sequence). The CDR3 is 12 amino acids.